These T cell receptor beta chains were read from a single sample in a study of T-cell memory formation after mild COVID-19. In TCRdb, the 5' RACE reads were re-called with MiXCR into one record per CDR3 protein. This sample has just under 150,000 distinct CDR3 sequences; 6% occur once, and the top ten carry just over 2%. Specimen: PBMCs or a T cell subset sorted from them (not recorded which). These receptors were taken from an adult woman who had mild COVID-19 (a few samples of this study predate the infection). Cell type and time point are not known. Each CDR3 is given with its conserved first and last residue. D genes are given only for firm matches. The size of a clone is reported for some rows only, either as once, few or many, or as a class for expanded clones.

many	NA	TRBV6-5	TRBJ1-2	CASSYSPEGSYGYTF	TGTGCCAGCAGTTACTCCCCCGAAGGGAGCTATGGCTACACCTTC
few	TRBD1	TRBV18	TRBJ2-7	CASSRNRDSPYEQYF	TGTGCCAGCTCACGAAACCGGGACAGCCCCTACGAGCAGTACTTC
few	NA	TRBV7-9	TRBJ2-7	CASSLSGLSYEQYF	TGTGCCAGCAGCTTATCCGGTCTTTCCTACGAGCAGTACTTC
NA	NA	TRBV15	TRBJ2-3	CATSRDQGRDTQYF	TGTGCCACCAGCAGGGACCAGGGGAGAGATACGCAGTATTTT
few	NA	TRBV9	TRBJ2-3	CASSVDVLGAADTQYF	TGTGCCAGCAGCGTAGATGTGTTGGGCGCCGCAGATACGCAGTATTTT
NA	TRBD1	TRBV11-3	TRBJ2-7	CASGGGTGYEQYF	TGTGCCAGCGGGGGCGGGACAGGCTACGAGCAGTACTTC
NA	NA	TRBV29-1	TRBJ2-1	CSVESRDTFNEQFF	TGCAGCGTTGAATCCCGCGATACCTTCAATGAGCAGTTCTTC
NA	NA	TRBV6-2/TRBV6-3	TRBJ2-7	CASSYPTGAVYF	TGTGCCAGCAGTTACCCCACGGGGGCTGTATACTTC
NA	NA	TRBV7-2	TRBJ1-2	CASSLVSGDSYGYTF	TGTGCCAGCAGCTTAGTATCGGGGGACTCCTATGGCTACACCTTC
NA	NA	TRBV29-1	TRBJ2-6	CSVEGAGANVLTF	TGCAGCGTTGAGGGGGCTGGGGCCAACGTCCTGACTTTC
NA	NA	TRBV2	TRBJ1-6	CAVSGTKKSPLHF	TGTGCCGTCTCCGGGACCAAAAAATCACCCCTCCACTTT
few	TRBD2	TRBV6-1	TRBJ2-3	CASSPLAATDTQYF	TGTGCCAGCAGCCCACTAGCGGCCACAGATACGCAGTATTTT
medium-sized	NA	TRBV5-1	TRBJ1-1	CASSLSRYSYNNTEAFF	TGCGCCAGCAGCTTGAGCCGCTACAGCTACAACAACACTGAAGCTTTCTTT
NA	TRBD1	TRBV6-2/TRBV6-3	TRBJ2-2	CASSYDRGQIAGELFF	TGTGCCAGCAGTTACGACAGGGGGCAAATTGCCGGGGAGCTGTTTTTT
few	TRBD1	TRBV5-1	TRBJ2-7	CASSWDRVFSYEQYF	TGCGCCAGCAGCTGGGACAGGGTATTCTCCTACGAGCAGTACTTC
many	TRBD1	TRBV19	TRBJ2-3	CASSRGRDTQYF	TGTGCCAGTTCCAGGGGGCGAGATACGCAGTATTTT
NA	NA	TRBV4-1	TRBJ2-7	CASSQGGGYEQYF	TGCGCCAGCAGCCAAGGAGGCGGATACGAGCAGTACTTC
few	NA	TRBV20-1	TRBJ1-5	CSALLGRANQPQHF	TGCAGTGCTCTTCTGGGACGGGCTAATCAGCCCCAGCATTTT
few	TRBD1	TRBV12-3/TRBV12-4	TRBJ1-5	CASGAAGGRNQPQHF	TGTGCCAGCGGTGCCGCAGGGGGCCGCAATCAGCCCCAGCATTTT
many	TRBD2	TRBV7-3	TRBJ2-3	CASSRGGGTDTQYF	TGTGCCAGCTCCCGGGGAGGGGGCACAGATACGCAGTATTTT
NA	NA	TRBV20-1	TRBJ2-5	CSARASQETQYF	TGCAGTGCTAGAGCCTCCCAAGAGACCCAGTACTTC
NA	NA	TRBV24-1	TRBJ1-4	CATSDQTATNEKLFF	TGTGCCACCAGTGATCAGACTGCTACTAATGAAAAACTGTTTTTT
NA	TRBD2	TRBV12-3/TRBV12-4	TRBJ2-1	CASSREAGGPRNEQFF	TGTGCCAGCAGCCGTGAAGCGGGAGGGCCTCGGAATGAGCAGTTCTTC
many	TRBD1	TRBV7-9	TRBJ1-5	CASSLTGSNQPQHF	TGTGCCAGCAGCTTGACAGGGTCCAATCAGCCCCAGCATTTT
many	TRBD2	TRBV7-3	TRBJ2-3	CASSLQAGGLTDTQYF	TGTGCCAGCAGCTTACAAGCGGGGGGGCTCACAGATACGCAGTATTTT